What follows describes a single TCR beta chain. What it binds is not known. A junction boundary mismatches the germline segment, possibly from a read error. This CDR3 has 13 residues. CDR1 ENHRY and CDR2 SYGVKD come from the germline V gene. This entry belongs to a study of shared clonotypes between healthy human individuals. Study-wide results and limits: Memory subsets generally showed smaller estimated richness than naive subsets did.

Sorted-subset replicate PCRs used roughly 210 ng of genomic DNA. This amount corresponded to about 30,000 T cell genomes. Assay used: immunoSEQ multiplex PCR; TCRdb lists only in-frame clones, some missing. In the table there are some 800,000 clones, 80% to 95% of which are singletons. Terminally differentiated effector memory CD45RA+ cells were excluded from the naive CD8 cells, which were CD45RO-negative and positively selected for CCR7. There were no recent acute infections or vaccinations among the donors, who were healthy HIV-negative adults. Material: naive CD8+ T cells sorted from blood. J is TRBJ2-3 and V is TRBV10-3; TRBD1 might be the D (5 bases). The origin of this receptor is a man aged 25 to 40 in good health. Here the CDR3 DNA reads TGTGCGATCAGGGCCCCTAGCACAGATACGCAGTATTTT. Its protein product is CAIRAPSTDTQYF.